The next 26 T cell receptor beta chains were all read from a single sample in a study of neurological immune-mediated disorders. Time point described: longitudinal time-point 2. TCRdb re-analysed the 5' RACE reads in MiXCR, keeping a single row per CDR3 protein. The sample holds approximately 85,000 distinct CDR3 sequences; about 12% are singletons and the top ten take around 5.3%. The sequenced sample was PBMCs. The receptors originated from a female donor with HTLV-1-associated myelopathy (HAM/TSP).

This clonotype has a count of ten or more. The chain uses TRBV5-1 and TRBJ1-4; D not certain. CDR1 and CDR2 from the germline V gene are SGHRS and YFSETQ. The CDR3 runs 13 residues. The germline V and J ends were trimmed by 4 bases and 4 bases, with 8 bases remaining between them. CDR3 region: CASSPSINEKLFF. In DNA form, the CDR3 reads TGCGCCAGCAGCCCTTCTATTAATGAAAAACTGTTTTTT.

This clonotype was seen repeatedly, ten times or more. The junction shows a germline mismatch at one end, possibly a read error. The chain uses TRBV5-1 and TRBJ2-3; 7 bases map to TRBD2. The CDR3 runs 13 residues. Germline V lookup: CDR1 SGHRS, CDR2 YFSETQ. The CDR3 region is CASGLAGRDTQYF. CDR3 nucleotide sequence: TGCGCCAGCGGCTTGGCCGGGAGGGATACGCAGTATTTT.

This clonotype was observed a few times. The chain couples TRBV15 to TRBJ1-4, with 7 bases lining up with TRBD1. The CDR3 totals 18 residues. J was trimmed by 1 base and V by 1 base; bases with no gene match: 9. Germline lookup yields CDR1 LNHNV and CDR2 YYDKDF (reference sequence). CDR3: CATSRGDRDTGTNEKLFF. The CDR3 DNA reads as TGTGCCACCAGCAGAGGAGACAGGGACACTGGAACTAATGAAAAACTGTTTTTT.

This clonotype was recorded at least ten times. CDR3 in DNA: TGCGCCAGCAGCCAAGATATGGGACAAGGCTATGGCTACACCTTC. Its translation is CASSQDMGQGYGYTF. The rearrangement uses TRBV4-1 and TRBJ1-2, with D possibly TRBD1 on 6 matching bases. Germline-derived CDR1 and CDR2 are MGHRA and YSYEKL. This CDR3 region has 15 residues. The V gene lost 0 bases and the J gene lost 4 bases, with 12 bases spanning the gap.

This clonotype was detected many times. The chain combines TRBV3-1 with TRBJ2-1, with D possibly matching TRBD2 (6 bases). The germline gives CDR1 LGHDT, CDR2 YNNKEL (reference sequence). This CDR3 comprises 15 residues. With 0 bases removed from V and 8 bases from J, the gap between germline ends came to 14 bases. The DNA for the CDR3 is TGTGCCAGCAGCCAAGATAGGTGGGGGGTTGATGAGCAGTTCTTC. Protein sequence: CASSQDRWGVDEQFF.

DNA of the CDR3: TGCGCCAGCAGCTCCCAGGGAACCCACGAGCAGTACTTC. Residues: CASSSQGTHEQYF. This chain connects TRBV5-1 to TRBJ2-7; D might be TRBD1 (5 bases). This CDR3 is built from 13 residues. The germline V gene has CDR1 SGHRS and CDR2 YFSETQ. Trimming took off 3 bases at V and 5 bases at J, with 12 bases between the two ends.

This clonotype showed up many times. The chain couples TRBV5-1 to TRBJ1-2, with D maybe TRBD1 (6 bases). Germline loops: CDR1 SGHRS, CDR2 YFSETQ. The CDR3 contains 14 residues. V lost 3 bases and J 8 bases, leaving 17 bases between the germline ends. As DNA, the CDR3 is TGCGCCAGCAGCTACGAAACAGGGTCGCGGGGCTACACCTTC. This translates into CASSYETGSRGYTF.

This clonotype was counted many times. The chain uses TRBV20-1 and TRBJ2-2; D is possibly TRBD1 (5 bases). Trimming left V 3 bases short and J 0 bases short, with 11 bases between. Germline values: CDR1 DFQATT, CDR2 SNEGSKA (reference sequence). The CDR3 extends over 15 amino acids. The CDR3 DNA sequence: TGCAGTGCTAGTCGTCAGGGAACGAACACCGGGGAGCTGTTTTTT. It yields the protein CSASRQGTNTGELFF.

This clonotype was seen a handful of times. V and J are TRBV11-2 and TRBJ1-1; 7 bases are shared with TRBD1. Germline loops: CDR1 SGHAT, CDR2 FQNNGV. The CDR3 is 13 residues long. Trimming removed 3 bases from V and 6 bases from J; junction bases left unmatched: 4. CDR3 nucleotides: TGTGCCAGCAGCTTCGACAGGGACTCTGAAGCTTTCTTT. Its protein is CASSFDRDSEAFF. Based on the CDR3 plus reference TRBV11-2 and TRBJ1-1, the full variable domain is EAGVAQSPRYKIIEKRQSVAFWCNPISGHATLYWYQQILGQGPKLLIQFQNNGVVDDSQLPKDRFSAERLKGVDSTLKIQPAKLEDSAVYLCASSFDRDSEAFFGQGTRLTVV.

This clonotype was seen many times. The rearrangement joins TRBV14 to TRBJ1-3; D ambiguous. Germline V CDR1 and CDR2: SGHDN, FVKESK. The CDR3 covers 14 residues. V lost 4 bases and J lost 0, with 7 bases in between. CDR3 loop: CASSPTLSGNTIYF. The CDR3 DNA sequence: TGTGCCAGCAGCCCGACCCTCTCTGGAAACACCATATATTTT.

This clonotype came up many times. The chain joins TRBV29-1 to TRBJ2-3, with a possible D match to TRBD2 (5 bases). V gave up 8 bases and J gave up 5 bases, with 17 bases separating them. The V gene's germline CDR1 is SQVTM and CDR2 ANQGSEA. The length of the CDR3 is 13 residues. The CDR3 bases are TGCAGCTGTAGGGTGGCTAGCTTAGATACGCAGTATTTT. It specifies CSCRVASLDTQYF.

Many counts were recorded for this clonotype. The rearrangement joins TRBV29-1 to TRBJ1-4; D may be TRBD1 (5 bases). Germline V gene sequence: CDR1 SQVTM, CDR2 ANQGSEA. The CDR3 spans 14 residues. The ends were cut back, 6 bases at V and 8 bases at J, with 19 bases in the middle. The CDR3 loop is CSVGPSGLGEKLFF. CDR3 DNA: TGCAGCGTCGGTCCATCAGGGCTTGGCGAAAAACTGTTTTTT.

This clonotype was recorded at least ten times. The rearrangement links TRBV6-4 to TRBJ2-2; D may match TRBD1 or TRBD2 (5 bases each). Germline CDR1 is MRHNA and CDR2 is SNTAGT. The CDR3 totals 15 residues. The ends were cut back, 6 bases at V and 2 bases at J, with 13 bases in the middle. DNA for the CDR3: TGTGCCAGCAGCCCTTACGGGACCAACACCGGGGAGCTGTTTTTT. It is translated as CASSPYGTNTGELFF.

This clonotype was picked up many times. V usage is TRBV20-1 and J usage is TRBJ1-4, with 7 bases fitting TRBD1. The germline V gene has CDR1 DFQATT and CDR2 SNEGSKA (reference sequence). V gave up 6 bases and J gave up 7 bases; unmatched junction bases: 8. The CDR3 is 13 amino acids. The DNA of the CDR3 is TGCAGTGCGCCCAGACAGGGTGGTGAAAAACTGTTTTTT. It encodes CSAPRQGGEKLFF.

This clonotype showed up many times. The rearrangement uses TRBV11-2 and TRBJ2-3, with 9 nucleotides matching TRBD2. Trimming cost V 3 bases and J 6 bases; bases outside gene matches: 10. This CDR3 has 16 amino acids. Germline-derived CDR1 and CDR2 are SGHAT and FQNNGV. The CDR3 protein is CASSFGGGAVGDTQYF. CDR3 sequence (DNA): TGTGCCAGCAGCTTCGGCGGGGGGGCAGTAGGCGATACGCAGTATTTT.

This clonotype has more than one count but fewer than ten. The rearrangement uses TRBV28 and TRBJ2-1; D is uncertain. The CDR3 runs to 14 residues. CDR1 and CDR2 (germline): MDHEN, SYDVKM. Between the trimmed V and J ends, which lost 4 bases and 10 bases, there was a span of 17 bases. The DNA of the CDR3 is TGTGCCAGCAGTTCTCCGACCATAATGGTAGAGCAGTTCTTC. Its protein is CASSSPTIMVEQFF.

This clonotype came up a few times. CDR3 DNA sequence: TGTGCCAGCCGCACACTCGGACTAGCGGGGGGCACAGATACGCAGTATTTT. This gives the protein CASRTLGLAGGTDTQYF. This sequence joins TRBV27 and TRBJ2-3, with 13 bases lining up with TRBD2. Germline V gives CDR1 MNHEY, CDR2 SMNVEV (reference sequence). Losses at the gene ends were 8 bases for V and 1 base for J; bases not matched to a gene: 9. The CDR3 extends over 17 amino acids.

This clonotype has at least ten counts. This rearrangement joins TRBV20-1 to TRBJ2-3; 9 bases line up with TRBD2. Germline loops: CDR1 DFQATT, CDR2 SNEGSKA (reference sequence). The CDR3 sequence is 14 residues long. The V gene end was trimmed by 3 bases and the J gene end by 5 bases; junction bases not matched to a gene: 6. The DNA of the CDR3 is TGCAGTGCTAGGGGCGGGGGGGCCGTAGATACGCAGTATTTT. It encodes CSARGGGAVDTQYF.

On this clonotype: A much larger clone differs from this one at a single base, so this may be a read error. The J gene is TRBJ2-3, the V gene TRBV9, with D perhaps given as TRBD1 or TRBD2 (6 bases each). The CDR3 length is 13 residues. V dropped 4 bases and J dropped 9 bases, with 15 bases sitting between them. CDR1 is SGDLS and CDR2 is YYNGEE in the germline V gene. For the CDR3, the DNA is TGTGCCAGCAGCTATAGCCCGGGGGCGACGCAGTATTTT. Protein: CASSYSPGATQYF.

This clonotype was observed at least ten times. V gene TRBV5-1 combines with J gene TRBJ2-7; no definite D call. Germline CDR1 reads SGHRS; CDR2 reads YFSETQ. The ends were cut back, 4 bases at V and 0 bases at J, with 11 bases in the middle. CDR3 length: 14 amino acids. The CDR3 nucleotides are TGCGCCAGCAGCAGATATGAAAGCTCCTACGAGCAGTACTTC. It translates to CASSRYESSYEQYF.

This clonotype appeared many times. The chain couples TRBV7-9 to TRBJ2-7; tentatively, D is TRBD1 (6 bases). V was shortened by 6 bases and J by 1 base, with 16 bases between the two germline ends. CDR3 length: 15 residues. The V gene's germline CDR1 is SEHNR and CDR2 FQNEAQ (reference sequence). CDR3 coding DNA: TGTGCCAGCAGTCCTCGGGGCCAGGGGTCCTACGAGCAGTACTTC. This translates into CASSPRGQGSYEQYF.

This clonotype occurred a few times. This rearrangement joins TRBV5-1 to TRBJ2-3; TRBD1 agrees at 7 bases. Germline V gene sequence: CDR1 SGHRS, CDR2 YFSETQ. Germline trimming cut 3 bases from V and 8 bases from J; bases unmatched to any gene: 15. This CDR3 region has 16 residues. The CDR3 nucleotides read TGCGCCAGCAGCTCGACAGGGCCTTTGCTAAAGGGTACGCAGTATTTT. Encoded protein: CASSSTGPLLKGTQYF.

In this sample, this clonotype turned up many times. The rearrangement joins TRBV7-9 to TRBJ2-3, with D unresolved. Looked up from germline, CDR1 is SEHNR and CDR2 is FQNEAQ (reference sequence). The CDR3 length is 13 residues. With 5 bases removed from V and 3 bases from J, the gap between germline ends came to 9 bases. CDR3 sequence (DNA): TGTGCCAGCAGCATCTCAGAGACAGATACGCAGTATTTT. This encodes CASSISETDTQYF.

This clonotype appeared many times. The chain couples TRBV6-1 to TRBJ2-7; D may be TRBD1 (5 bases). The ends were cut back, 11 bases at V and 2 bases at J, with 10 bases in the middle. Germline CDR1 MNHNS, CDR2 SASEGT. The CDR3 sequence is 11 residues long. The CDR3 region has the DNA TGTGCCGCAGGGCCCCCCTACGAGCAGTACTTC. Its translation: CAAGPPYEQYF.

This clonotype was detected ten times or more. The chain is built from TRBV12-3 or TRBV12-4 and TRBJ2-2; a weak D match, TRBD1 (8 bases). The CDR3 extends over 14 amino acids. Trimming shortened V by 8 bases and J by 5 bases, and 15 bases separated the two germline ends. CDR3 coding DNA: TGTGCCAGCCTAAACAGGGGGGGAACCGGGGAGCTGTTTTTT. Its protein is CASLNRGGTGELFF.

This clonotype was detected ten times or more. This chain joins TRBV7-9 and TRBJ2-1; possible D gene TRBD2, 5 bases. Germline-derived CDR1 and CDR2 are SEHNR and FQNEAQ (reference sequence). V was pared by 5 bases and J by 5 bases, with 22 bases between. This CDR3 comprises 17 residues. DNA for the CDR3: TGTGCCAGCAGCACCGACCGACTACGGAGGAGCGACAATGAGCAGTTCTTC. Translated, it gives CASSTDRLRRSDNEQFF. The whole variable domain, remainder taken from reference TRBV7-9 and TRBJ2-1, is DTGVSQNPRHKITKRGQNVTFRCDPISEHNRLYWYRQTLGQGPEFLTYFQNEAQLEKSRLLSDRFSAERPKGSFSTLEIQRTEQGDSAMYLCASSTDRLRRSDNEQFFGPGTRLTVL.